This T cell receptor (beta chain) was sequenced during a study of STAT5B mutations in CD4+ large granular lymphocyte leukemia. Study in general: Among healthy controls, a particular HLA allele went with more CDR3 'QG' motifs.

Clones were sequenced by immunoSEQ multiplex PCR, and TCRdb holds only the in-frame ones, with some missing. The table includes tens of thousands of clones, about four fifths detected once. V lost 5 bases and J lost 4; bases outside the gene matches: 8. This CDR3 is built from 14 residues. Germline V gene data show CDR1 as MNHEY and CDR2 as SVGAGI. This clone has a handful of counts. The sequenced sample consisted of CD4+ T cells from blood buffy coats. This chain links TRBV6-5 with TRBJ2-7; 7 bases match TRBD2. The sequence was obtained from a human donor in good health. CDR3 sequence: CASSKSGIRYEQYF. CDR3 DNA sequence: TGTGCCAGCAGTAAGAGCGGGATCAGGTACGAGCAGTACTTC.